The 23 T cell receptor beta chains reported below all come from one sample, sequenced in a study of T-cell reconstitution after alpha-beta-depleted transplantation in children. Unique molecular identifiers were incorporated into the prepared TCRbeta library. From the PCR reads, TCRdb called clonotypes with MiXCR, one entry per CDR3 protein. Found here are approximately 18,000 distinct CDR3 sequences, around 13% of them singletons; the top ten hold around 38%. The material sequenced was PBMCs, mostly from graft donor cells, taken 60 days after TCRalphabeta/CD19-depleted stem cell transplant. All receptors come from a female patient aged 2-15 years who had a stem cell transplant for congenital amegakaryocytic thrombocytopenia, so the T cells may come from the graft donor.

This clonotype was observed at least ten times. Here the CDR3 reads CASSQATGGPTGGELFF. The CDR3 bases are TGTGCCAGCAGCCAAGCGACGGGAGGGCCGACGGGCGGGGAGCTGTTTTTT. The chain employs TRBV3-1 and TRBJ2-2; 8 bases map to TRBD2. V lost 1 base to trimming and J lost 7 bases; unmatched junction nucleotides: 11. CDR3 length: 17 amino acids. Germline CDR1 reads LGHDT; CDR2 reads YNNKEL (reference sequence).

This clonotype was counted ten times or more. The chain uses TRBV20-1 and TRBJ2-1; 7 bases align to TRBD2. V shed 4 bases, J shed 9 bases, and the junction held 15 bases outside the gene matches. The CDR3 has 15 residues. CDR1 DFQATT and CDR2 SNEGSKA come from the germline V gene (reference sequence). DNA of the CDR3: TGCAGTGCTACCGTCGGGGCGGGAGTAGGTGGTGAGCAGTTCTTC. Its protein is CSATVGAGVGGEQFF.

At least ten counts were recorded for this clonotype. This rearrangement joins TRBV7-8 to TRBJ2-1, with 7 nucleotides matching TRBD1. V gave up 6 bases and J gave up 8 bases; unmatched junction bases: 13. The CDR3 loop spans 15 amino acids. From germline, CDR1 is SGHVS and CDR2 FQNEAQ. As DNA, the CDR3 is TGTGCCAGCAGGCATACAGGGGCCCGAGGGGATGAGCAGTTCTTC. Encoded protein: CASRHTGARGDEQFF.

This clonotype came up many times. The chain links TRBV5-1 to TRBJ2-5; 9 nucleotides match TRBD2. J gave up 2 bases and V 5 bases, and 7 bases lay outside the gene matches. Germline V gene lookup returns CDR1 SGHRS and CDR2 YFSETQ. CDR3 length: 15 residues. The CDR3 spells CASRVASGTQETQYF. CDR3 nucleotide sequence: TGCGCCAGCAGGGTGGCTAGCGGGACTCAAGAGACCCAGTACTTC. Drawing the rest from reference TRBV5-1 and TRBJ2-5, the complete variable domain is KAGVTQTPRYLIKTRGQQVTLSCSPISGHRSVSWYQQTPGQGLQFLFEYFSETQRNKGNFPGRFSGRQFSNSRSEMNVSTLELGDSALYLCASRVASGTQETQYFGPGTRLLVL.

This clonotype came up many times. The genes are TRBV10-3 and TRBJ2-3; maybe TRBD2 (6 bases). From germline, CDR1 is ENHRY and CDR2 SYGVKD. The CDR3 spans 15 residues. V was trimmed by 0 bases and J by 7 bases, leaving 14 bases between them. The CDR3 nucleotides are TGTGCCATCAGTGAGTCTAGCGGCCCAGGGAATACGCAGTATTTT. This encodes CAISESSGPGNTQYF.

This clonotype was recorded a few times. The chain links TRBV27 to TRBJ2-1; TRBD2 might be the D (7 bases). Trimming left V 4 bases short and J 4 bases short, with 14 bases between. Germline V gives CDR1 MNHEY, CDR2 SMNVEV (reference sequence). This CDR3 has 15 residues. The CDR3 DNA reads as TGTGCCAGCAGTTATGCGGGGGCCCGTTACAATGAGCAGTTCTTC. This codes for CASSYAGARYNEQFF.

At least ten counts were recorded for this clonotype. This chain joins TRBV20-1 and TRBJ1-5, with 7 bases identical to TRBD1. The germline V gene encodes CDR1 DFQATT and CDR2 SNEGSKA (reference sequence). V lost 7 bases, J lost 0 bases, and 3 bases stayed unmatched. The length of the CDR3 is 13 residues. Here the CDR3 reads CSGQGHSNQPQHF. In nucleotides, the CDR3 is TGCAGTGGACAGGGTCATAGCAATCAGCCCCAGCATTTT.

The chain joins TRBV12-3 or TRBV12-4 to TRBJ2-7; 7 bases are a match to TRBD2. The CDR3 consists of 18 residues. V gave up 3 bases and J gave up 5 bases; unmatched junction bases: 19. CDR3 amino acids: CASSFETERPGSGNEQYF. The CDR3 DNA follows: TGTGCCAGCAGTTTCGAAACCGAGAGGCCAGGGAGCGGGAACGAGCAGTACTTC.

This clonotype was counted at least ten times. The genes are TRBV20-1 and TRBJ2-3; TRBD2 matches 8 bases. Trimming at V came to 3 bases and at J to 1 base, leaving 12 bases not matched to a gene. Germline values: CDR1 DFQATT, CDR2 SNEGSKA (reference sequence). CDR3 length: 17 amino acids. CDR3: CSASGGQAGEGTDTQYF. In nucleotides, the CDR3 is TGCAGTGCTAGTGGGGGCCAAGCGGGAGAAGGCACAGATACGCAGTATTTT.

Ten or more counts support this clonotype. The rearrangement joins TRBV2 to TRBJ1-1, with a possible D match to TRBD1 (5 bases). The CDR3 has 14 residues. V was shortened by 2 bases and J by 2 bases, with 9 bases between the two germline ends. Looked up from germline, CDR1 is SNHLY and CDR2 is FYNNEI. This CDR3 reads CASSELGGNTEAFF. The DNA of the CDR3 is TGTGCCAGCAGTGAATTGGGGGGTAACACTGAAGCTTTCTTT.

This clonotype was found many times. The chain has TRBV11-2 and TRBJ1-3; D is undetermined. The CDR3 is 13 residues long. Trimming stripped 3 bases from V and 6 bases from J, with 9 bases between. Germline loops: CDR1 SGHAT, CDR2 FQNNGV. The CDR3 sequence is CASSFYVENTIYF. The CDR3, as DNA: TGTGCCAGCAGCTTCTATGTAGAAAACACCATATATTTT.

Many counts were recorded for this clonotype. V gene TRBV4-1 combines with J gene TRBJ1-5, with a weak D call TRBD1 (6 bases). The CDR3 runs 17 residues. The germline CDR1 and CDR2 sequences are MGHRA and YSYEKL. Deletions cut 0 bases from V and 6 bases from J, with 18 bases between. The CDR3 nucleotides are TGCGCCAGCAGCCAAGAAGGCCCACAGGGAAGGAGTCAGCCCCAGCATTTT. It codes for CASSQEGPQGRSQPQHF.

This clonotype was picked up many times. The chain uses TRBV28 and TRBJ2-1, with TRBD1 matching over 8 bases. The CDR3 length is 15 residues. V shed 2 bases, J shed 8 bases, and the junction held 8 bases outside the gene matches. Germline CDR1 MDHEN, CDR2 SYDVKM. CDR3 loop: CASSLGQGAIDEQFF. Here the CDR3 DNA reads TGTGCCAGCAGTTTAGGGCAGGGGGCTATTGATGAGCAGTTCTTC.

This clonotype was seen repeatedly, ten times or more. This rearrangement joins TRBV7-6 to TRBJ1-1; 8 bases are shared with TRBD1. Trimming removed 5 bases from V and 1 base from J; junction bases left unmatched: 9. Germline CDR1 reads SGHVS; CDR2 reads FNYEAQ. The CDR3 consists of 16 residues. The CDR3 nucleotides read TGTGCCAGCAGCCCTATGCAGGGGGCAAGGAACACTGAAGCTTTCTTT. Translating it yields CASSPMQGARNTEAFF.

The V gene is TRBV29-1, the J gene TRBJ1-1; D is undetermined. Germline values: CDR1 SQVTM, CDR2 ANQGSEA. V shed 3 bases and J shed 4 bases, with 15 bases lying between them. CDR3 length: 14 residues. CDR3 sequence (DNA): TGCAGCGTTGAGAAATGGGTTCTGGGCACTGAAGCTTTCTTT. Translation: CSVEKWVLGTEAFF.

This clonotype occurred many times. V usage is TRBV20-1 and J usage is TRBJ2-3, with TRBD1 matching 9 bases. This CDR3 spans 15 amino acids. The germline V gene encodes CDR1 DFQATT and CDR2 SNEGSKA (reference sequence). The V and J ends lost 1 base and 3 bases, in that order; junction bases with no gene match: 5. The CDR3 spells CSARAPGQGTDTQYF. The DNA of the CDR3 is TGCAGTGCTAGAGCTCCGGGACAGGGAACAGATACGCAGTATTTT.

This rearrangement joins TRBV20-1 to TRBJ2-1; TRBD1 matches at 8 bases. CDR1 is DFQATT, CDR2 SNEGSKA, per germline (reference sequence). The length of the CDR3 is 14 residues. V dropped 2 bases and J dropped 2; count of bases not matched to a gene: 2. Written as DNA, the CDR3 is TGCAGTGCTAGACAGGGGGCGACCTACAATGAGCAGTTCTTC. It encodes CSARQGATYNEQFF.

This clonotype was recorded many times. The chain carries TRBV28 and TRBJ2-2; D is possibly TRBD2 (6 bases). This CDR3 spans 14 amino acids. V dropped 6 bases and J dropped 4 bases, with 12 bases sitting between them. The germline CDR1 and CDR2 sequences are MDHEN and SYDVKM. The chain's CDR3 is CASRPGLVTGELFF. The CDR3 region has the DNA TGTGCCAGCAGGCCGGGACTCGTCACCGGGGAGCTGTTTTTT.

Many counts were recorded for this clonotype. This rearrangement joins TRBV20-1 to TRBJ2-7, with 10 nucleotides matching TRBD2. With 1 base clipped from V and 2 bases from J, the junction kept 14 bases outside the gene matches. CDR3 length equals 18 residues. CDR1 is DFQATT, CDR2 SNEGSKA, per germline (reference sequence). The CDR3 spells CSARGAGYSGRTAYEQYF. DNA for the CDR3: TGCAGTGCTAGAGGGGCAGGTTATAGCGGGAGGACAGCCTACGAGCAGTACTTC.

The genes are TRBV19 and TRBJ2-2; maybe TRBD1 (6 bases). This CDR3 comprises 15 residues. Per the germline V gene, CDR1 is LNHDA and CDR2 is SQIVND (reference sequence). Trimming cost V 10 bases and J 2 bases, with 17 bases left between them. CDR3: CATSRPGQNTGELFF. The CDR3 DNA is TGTGCCACATCAAGACCGGGACAAAACACCGGGGAGCTGTTTTTT.

This clonotype was observed many times. J is TRBJ1-5 and V is TRBV27; D is unresolved. Looked up from germline, CDR1 is MNHEY and CDR2 is SMNVEV (reference sequence). This CDR3 comprises 15 residues. V was trimmed by 6 bases and J by 3 bases, leaving 15 bases between them. This chain's CDR3 is CASSFLGYPNQPQHF. The CDR3 coding sequence is TGTGCCAGCAGCTTCCTCGGATATCCCAATCAGCCCCAGCATTTT.

Many counts were recorded for this clonotype. The genes are TRBV25-1 and TRBJ2-7, with 8 bases lining up with TRBD1. The CDR3 consists of 15 residues. V lost 8 bases to trimming and J lost 4 bases; unmatched junction nucleotides: 13. The V gene's germline CDR1 is MGHDK and CDR2 SYGVNS. DNA of the CDR3: TGTGCCAGCGGCCAAACGACAGGGACAGGTTACGAGCAGTACTTC. Translation gives CASGQTTGTGYEQYF.

This clonotype has at least ten counts. The chain uses TRBV19 and TRBJ1-2, with D hard to call. CDR3 length: 14 residues. Germline assignment: CDR1 LNHDA and CDR2 SQIVND (reference sequence). The V end was cut by 3 bases, the J end by 1 base, with 9 bases between. The CDR3 loop reads CASSIPRYNYGYTF. CDR3 nucleotides: TGTGCCAGTAGTATCCCCCGATATAACTATGGCTACACCTTC.